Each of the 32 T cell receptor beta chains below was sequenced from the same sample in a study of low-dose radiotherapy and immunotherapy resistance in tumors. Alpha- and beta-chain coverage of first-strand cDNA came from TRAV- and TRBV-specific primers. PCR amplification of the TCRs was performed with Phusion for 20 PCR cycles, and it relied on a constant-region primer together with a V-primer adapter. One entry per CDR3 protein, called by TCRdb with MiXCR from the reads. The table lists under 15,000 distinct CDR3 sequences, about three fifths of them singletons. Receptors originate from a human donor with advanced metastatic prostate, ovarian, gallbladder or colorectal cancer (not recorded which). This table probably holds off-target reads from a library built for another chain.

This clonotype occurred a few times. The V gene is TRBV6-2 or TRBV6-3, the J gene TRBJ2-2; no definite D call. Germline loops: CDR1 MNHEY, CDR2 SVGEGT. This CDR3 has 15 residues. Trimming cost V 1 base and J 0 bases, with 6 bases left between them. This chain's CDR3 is CASSYFTTNTGELFF. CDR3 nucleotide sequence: TGTGCCAGCAGTTACTTTACTACGAACACCGGGGAGCTGTTTTTT.

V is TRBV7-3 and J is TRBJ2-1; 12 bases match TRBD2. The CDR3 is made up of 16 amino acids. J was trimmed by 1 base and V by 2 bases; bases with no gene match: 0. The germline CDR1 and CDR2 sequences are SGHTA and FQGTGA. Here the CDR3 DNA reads TGTGCCAGCAGCTTAGGACTAGCGGGATCCTACAATGAGCAGTTCTTC. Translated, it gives CASSLGLAGSYNEQFF.

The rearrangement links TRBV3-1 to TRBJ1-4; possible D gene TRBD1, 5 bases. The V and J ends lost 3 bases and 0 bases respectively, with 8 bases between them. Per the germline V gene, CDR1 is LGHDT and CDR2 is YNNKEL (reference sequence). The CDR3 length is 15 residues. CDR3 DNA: TGTGCCAGCAGCCACCCGACAGCAACTAATGAAAAACTGTTTTTT. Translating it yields CASSHPTATNEKLFF.

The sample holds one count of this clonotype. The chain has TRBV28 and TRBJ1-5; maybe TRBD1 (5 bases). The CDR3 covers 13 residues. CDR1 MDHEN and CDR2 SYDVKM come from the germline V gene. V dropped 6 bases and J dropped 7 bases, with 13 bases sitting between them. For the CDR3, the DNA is TGTGCCAGCAGCACCTGGGGGGGACAGCCCCAGCATTTT. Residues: CASSTWGGQPQHF.

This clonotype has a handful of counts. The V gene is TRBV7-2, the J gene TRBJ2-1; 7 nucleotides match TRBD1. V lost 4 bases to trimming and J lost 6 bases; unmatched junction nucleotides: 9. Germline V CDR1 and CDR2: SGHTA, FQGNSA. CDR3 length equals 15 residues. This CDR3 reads CASSSRQGRINEQFF. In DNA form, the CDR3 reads TGTGCCAGCAGCTCGAGACAGGGAAGAATCAATGAGCAGTTCTTC.

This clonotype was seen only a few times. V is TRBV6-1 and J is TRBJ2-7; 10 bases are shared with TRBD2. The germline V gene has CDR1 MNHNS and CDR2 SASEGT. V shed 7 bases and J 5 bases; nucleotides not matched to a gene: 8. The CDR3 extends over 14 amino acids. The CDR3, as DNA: TGTGCCAGCATTCCGGGACTAGCGCAAAACGAGCAGTACTTC. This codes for CASIPGLAQNEQYF.

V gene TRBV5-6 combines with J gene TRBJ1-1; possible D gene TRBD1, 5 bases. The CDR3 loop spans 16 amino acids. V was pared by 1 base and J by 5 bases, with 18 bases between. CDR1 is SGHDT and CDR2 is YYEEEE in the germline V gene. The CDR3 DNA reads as TGTGCCAGCAGCTTGCCCGCCCATGGGGGACGAACTGAAGCTTTCTTT. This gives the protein CASSLPAHGGRTEAFF.

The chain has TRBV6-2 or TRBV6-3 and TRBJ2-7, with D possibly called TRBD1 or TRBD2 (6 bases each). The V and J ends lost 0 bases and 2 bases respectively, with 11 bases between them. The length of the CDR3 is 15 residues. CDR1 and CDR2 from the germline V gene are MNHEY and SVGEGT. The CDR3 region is CASSYSAGGAYEQYF. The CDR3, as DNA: TGTGCCAGCAGTTACTCGGCCGGGGGCGCCTACGAGCAGTACTTC.

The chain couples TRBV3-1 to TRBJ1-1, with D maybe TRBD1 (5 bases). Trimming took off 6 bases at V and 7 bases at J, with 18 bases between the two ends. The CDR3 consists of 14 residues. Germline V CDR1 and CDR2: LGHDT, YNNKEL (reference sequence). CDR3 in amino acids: CASRTTTFGGEAFF. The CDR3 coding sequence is TGTGCCAGCAGGACCACGACCTTTGGGGGTGAAGCTTTCTTT.

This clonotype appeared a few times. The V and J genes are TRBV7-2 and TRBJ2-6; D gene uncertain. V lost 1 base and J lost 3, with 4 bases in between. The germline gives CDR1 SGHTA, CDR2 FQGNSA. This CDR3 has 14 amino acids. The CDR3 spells CASSLGSGANVLTF. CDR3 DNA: TGTGCCAGCAGCTTAGGGAGTGGGGCCAACGTCCTGACTTTC.

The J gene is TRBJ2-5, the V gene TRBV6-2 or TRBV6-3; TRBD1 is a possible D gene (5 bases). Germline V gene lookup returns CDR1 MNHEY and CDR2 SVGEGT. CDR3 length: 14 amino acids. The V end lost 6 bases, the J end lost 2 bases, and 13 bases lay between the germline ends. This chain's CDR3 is CASSSRDWQETQYF. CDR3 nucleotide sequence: TGTGCCAGCAGCTCCAGGGATTGGCAAGAGACCCAGTACTTC.

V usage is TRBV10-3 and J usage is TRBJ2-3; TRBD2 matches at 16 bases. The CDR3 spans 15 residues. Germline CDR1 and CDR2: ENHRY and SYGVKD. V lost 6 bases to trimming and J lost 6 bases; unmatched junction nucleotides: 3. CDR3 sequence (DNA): TGTGCCATCAGCGCGGGACTAGCGGGAGGGGATACGCAGTATTTT. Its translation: CAISAGLAGGDTQYF.

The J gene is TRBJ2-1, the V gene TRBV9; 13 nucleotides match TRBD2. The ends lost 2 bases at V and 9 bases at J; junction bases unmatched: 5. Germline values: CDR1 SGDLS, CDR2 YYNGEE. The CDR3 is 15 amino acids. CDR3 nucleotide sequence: TGTGCCAGCAGCGTGAGGACTAGCGGGAGCGGTGAGCAGTTCTTC. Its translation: CASSVRTSGSGEQFF.

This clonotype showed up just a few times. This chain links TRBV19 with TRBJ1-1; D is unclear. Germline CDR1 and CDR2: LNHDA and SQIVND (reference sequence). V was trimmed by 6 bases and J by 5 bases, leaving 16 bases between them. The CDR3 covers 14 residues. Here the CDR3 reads CASRMGGPRTEAFF. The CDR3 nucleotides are TGTGCCAGTAGGATGGGCGGACCGAGGACTGAAGCTTTCTTT. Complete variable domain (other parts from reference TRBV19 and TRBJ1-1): DGGITQSPKYLFRKEGQNVTLSCEQNLNHDAMYWYRQDPGQGLRLIYYSQIVNDFQKGDIAEGYSVSREKKESFPLTVTSAQKNPTAFYLCASRMGGPRTEAFFGQGTRLTVV.

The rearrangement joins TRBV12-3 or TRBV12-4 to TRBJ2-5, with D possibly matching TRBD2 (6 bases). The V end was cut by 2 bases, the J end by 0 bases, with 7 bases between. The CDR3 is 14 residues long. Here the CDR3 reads CASSLWGDQETQYF. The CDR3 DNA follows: TGTGCCAGCAGTTTATGGGGGGACCAAGAGACCCAGTACTTC.

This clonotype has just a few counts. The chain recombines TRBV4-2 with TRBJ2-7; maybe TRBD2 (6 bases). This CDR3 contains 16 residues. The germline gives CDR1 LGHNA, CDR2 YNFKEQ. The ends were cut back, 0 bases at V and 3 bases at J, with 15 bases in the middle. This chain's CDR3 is CASSQDWESGGYEQYF. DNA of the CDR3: TGTGCCAGCAGCCAAGATTGGGAGTCCGGGGGCTACGAGCAGTACTTC.

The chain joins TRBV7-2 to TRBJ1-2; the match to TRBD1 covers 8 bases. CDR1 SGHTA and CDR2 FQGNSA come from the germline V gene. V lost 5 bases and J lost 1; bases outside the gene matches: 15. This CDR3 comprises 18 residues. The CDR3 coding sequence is TGTGCCAGCAGCGACACCCGGGACAGGATCACCCTTAACTATGGCTACACCTTC. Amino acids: CASSDTRDRITLNYGYTF.

CDR3 sequence reads: CASSRRGRGTEAFF. The CDR3, as DNA: TGTGCCAGCAGCCGCAGGGGTAGGGGCACTGAAGCTTTCTTT. V usage is TRBV28 and J usage is TRBJ1-1; D is perhaps TRBD1 (6 bases). Germline lookup yields CDR1 MDHEN and CDR2 SYDVKM. The CDR3 runs 14 residues. The V end lost 6 bases, the J end lost 4 bases, and 15 bases lay between the germline ends.

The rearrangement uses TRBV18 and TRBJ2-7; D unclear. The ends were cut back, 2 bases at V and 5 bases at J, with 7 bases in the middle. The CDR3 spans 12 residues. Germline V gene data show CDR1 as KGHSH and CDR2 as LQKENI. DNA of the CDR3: TGTGCCAGCTCACCAGGGGTTGACGAGCAGTACTTC. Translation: CASSPGVDEQYF.

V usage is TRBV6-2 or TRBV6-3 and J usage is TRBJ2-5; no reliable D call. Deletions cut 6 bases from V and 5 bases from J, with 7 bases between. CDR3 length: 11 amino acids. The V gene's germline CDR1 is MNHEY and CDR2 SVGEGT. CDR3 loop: CASRVGETQYF. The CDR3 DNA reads TGTGCCAGCAGGGTGGGGGAGACCCAGTACTTC.

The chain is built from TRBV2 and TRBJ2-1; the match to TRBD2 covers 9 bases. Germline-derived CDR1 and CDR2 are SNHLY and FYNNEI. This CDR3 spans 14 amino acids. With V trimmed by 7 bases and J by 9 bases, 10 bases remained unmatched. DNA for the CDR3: TGTGCCAGCACCCATAGCGGGAGTTCAGTTGAGCAGTTCTTC. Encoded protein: CASTHSGSSVEQFF.

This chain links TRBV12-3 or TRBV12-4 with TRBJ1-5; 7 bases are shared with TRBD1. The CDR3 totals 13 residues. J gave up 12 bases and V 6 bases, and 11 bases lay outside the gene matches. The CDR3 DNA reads TGTGCCAGCAGATTCCGGGACAGTCTGATCCAGCATTTT. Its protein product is CASRFRDSLIQHF.

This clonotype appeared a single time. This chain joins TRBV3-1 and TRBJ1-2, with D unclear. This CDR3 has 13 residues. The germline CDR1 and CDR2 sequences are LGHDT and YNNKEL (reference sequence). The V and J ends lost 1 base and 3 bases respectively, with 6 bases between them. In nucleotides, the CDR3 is TGTGCCAGCAGCCAAGCGGGCTACTATGGCTACACCTTC. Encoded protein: CASSQAGYYGYTF.

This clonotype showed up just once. The CDR3 sequence: CASSYTNPSYNEQFF. The DNA of the CDR3 is TGTGCCAGCAGTTACACAAACCCCTCTTACAATGAGCAGTTCTTC. V usage is TRBV6-6 and J usage is TRBJ2-1, with D unclear. The CDR3 covers 15 residues. Germline CDR1 and CDR2: MNHNY and SVGAGI (reference sequence). The V end lost 2 bases, the J end lost 4 bases, and 12 bases lay between the germline ends.

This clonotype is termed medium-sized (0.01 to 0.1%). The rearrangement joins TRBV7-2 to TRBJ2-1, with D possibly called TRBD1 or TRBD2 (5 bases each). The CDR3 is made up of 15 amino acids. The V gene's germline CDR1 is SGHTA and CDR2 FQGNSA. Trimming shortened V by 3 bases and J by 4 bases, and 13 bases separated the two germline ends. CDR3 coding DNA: TGTGCCAGCAGCTTCATCGGGACGGCATACAATGAGCAGTTCTTC. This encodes CASSFIGTAYNEQFF.

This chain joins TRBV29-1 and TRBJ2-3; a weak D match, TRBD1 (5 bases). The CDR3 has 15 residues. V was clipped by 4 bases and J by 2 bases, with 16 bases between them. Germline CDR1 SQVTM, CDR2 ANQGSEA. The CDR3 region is CSVGLITGITDTQYF. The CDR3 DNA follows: TGCAGCGTTGGCTTGATAACAGGTATCACAGATACGCAGTATTTT.

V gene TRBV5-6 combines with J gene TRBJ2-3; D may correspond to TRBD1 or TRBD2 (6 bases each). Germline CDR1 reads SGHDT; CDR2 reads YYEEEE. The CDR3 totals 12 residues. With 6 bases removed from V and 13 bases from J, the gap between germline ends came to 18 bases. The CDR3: CASNPLEEGEYF. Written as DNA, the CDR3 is TGTGCCAGCAACCCTCTAGAGGAGGGGGAGTATTTT.

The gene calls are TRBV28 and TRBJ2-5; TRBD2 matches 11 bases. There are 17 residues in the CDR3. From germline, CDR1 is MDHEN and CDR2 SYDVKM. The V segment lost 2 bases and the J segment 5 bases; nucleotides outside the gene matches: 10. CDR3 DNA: TGTGCCAGCAGTTTAATGTTGGTTAGCGGGAGGGTGGAGACCCAGTACTTC. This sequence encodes CASSLMLVSGRVETQYF.

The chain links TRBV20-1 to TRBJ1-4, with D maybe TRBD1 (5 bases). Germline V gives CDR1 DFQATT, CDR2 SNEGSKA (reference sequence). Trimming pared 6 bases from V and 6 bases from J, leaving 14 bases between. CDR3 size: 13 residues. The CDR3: CSAVGGKDEKLFF. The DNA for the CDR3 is TGCAGTGCAGTGGGGGGGAAGGATGAAAAACTGTTTTTT.

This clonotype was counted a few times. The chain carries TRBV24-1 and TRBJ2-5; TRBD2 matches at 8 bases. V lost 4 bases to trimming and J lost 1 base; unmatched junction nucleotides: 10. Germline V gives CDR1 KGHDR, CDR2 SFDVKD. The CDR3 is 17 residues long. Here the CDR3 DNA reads TGTGCCACCAGTGACCGTGAGCGGGAGCGGACCCAAGAGACCCAGTACTTC. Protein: CATSDRERERTQETQYF.

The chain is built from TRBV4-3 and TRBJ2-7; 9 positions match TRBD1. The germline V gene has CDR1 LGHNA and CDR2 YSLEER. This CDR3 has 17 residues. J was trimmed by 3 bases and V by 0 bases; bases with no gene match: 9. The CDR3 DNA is TGCGCCAGCAGCCAAGAAAGCGTCGGACAGGGGAGCTACGAGCAGTACTTC. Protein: CASSQESVGQGSYEQYF.

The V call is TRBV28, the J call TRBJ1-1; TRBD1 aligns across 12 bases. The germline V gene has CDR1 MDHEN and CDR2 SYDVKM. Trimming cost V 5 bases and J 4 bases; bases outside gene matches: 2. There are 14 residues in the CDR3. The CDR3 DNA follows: TGTGCCAGCAGTGGGGGACAGGGGGCCACTGAAGCTTTCTTT. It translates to CASSGGQGATEAFF.